This TCR beta chain stems from a study of blood T cell repertoires in COVID-19. Overall study context: Italy, Spain and the United States were the sources of the convalescent and acute COVID-19 samples.

In the original processing: Reference gene primers were amplified, and this amplification served to estimate nucleated cell counts. Generated by immunoSEQ multiplex PCR, the TCRdb table keeps only in-frame clones and is missing some. D and trimming were read from the DNA, whereas the V and J calls and clone size are those reported in that table. In the table there are around 320,000 clones, around 90% of which are singletons. The study drew participants aged about 18 to 95 years from around 24 US areas. The germline CDR1 and CDR2 sequences are SGHTA and FQGTGA. This CDR3 has 16 residues. V lost 4 bases to trimming and J lost 0 bases; unmatched junction nucleotides: 5.

The receptor was derived from a woman aged 18-35 years with acute COVID-19. The gene calls are TRBV7-3 and TRBJ1-3, with 8 bases matching TRBD1. The specimen was PBMCs or T cells enriched from blood (not recorded which). The DNA for the CDR3 is TGTGCCAGCAGCTCCTCAGGGGGCGCCTCTGGAAACACCATATATTTT. Residues: CASSSSGGASGNTIYF.